The 29 T cell receptor beta chains given below trace back to one sample, sequenced in a study of cytomegalovirus exposure and HLA in healthy donors. The PCR used 60 Vbeta and 13 Jbeta primers. TCRdb's copy holds only in-frame clones and misses some; the assay was immunoSEQ multiplex PCR. The data hold roughly 220,000 clones, with 82% observed a single time. The sequenced sample was PBMCs. The source is a woman in her thirties or forties in good health and CMV-seronegative.

This clone came up once. The chain recombines TRBV5-1 with TRBJ2-3; the D gene is possibly TRBD2 (6 bases). V lost 2 bases and J 3 bases, leaving 10 bases between the germline ends. Germline CDR1 SGHRS, CDR2 YFSETQ. The CDR3 is made up of 14 amino acids. The CDR3 reads CASSFRRGTDTQYF. CDR3 bases: TGCGCCAGCAGCTTTCGGAGGGGAACAGATACGCAGTATTTT.

This sequence joins TRBV27 and TRBJ2-7; maybe TRBD1 (5 bases). V shed 4 bases and J shed 4 bases, with 14 bases lying between them. Germline V gives CDR1 MNHEY, CDR2 SMNVEV (reference sequence). The CDR3 totals 14 residues. The DNA for the CDR3 is TGTGCCAGCAGTTCCGGAGCAGGGTGGTACGAGCAGTACTTC. It encodes CASSSGAGWYEQYF.

The CDR3: CASRTYRETNTDTQYF. The CDR3 nucleotides read TGTGCCAGCAGAACCTACAGGGAGACGAACACAGATACGCAGTATTTT. The genes are TRBV6-6 and TRBJ2-3; D is possibly TRBD1 (6 bases). CDR1 and CDR2 (germline): MNHNY, SVGAGI (reference sequence). This CDR3 has 16 residues. V lost 6 bases to trimming and J lost 2 bases, with 18 bases between them.

This clone has just a few counts. This chain connects TRBV19 to TRBJ2-6, with TRBD1 as a possible D gene (6 bases). The ends were cut back, 5 bases at V and 0 bases at J, with 14 bases in the middle. This CDR3 comprises 17 residues. Germline lookup yields CDR1 LNHDA and CDR2 SQIVND (reference sequence). Here the CDR3 reads CASSEQGTISGANVLTF. The DNA for the CDR3 is TGTGCCAGTAGTGAACAGGGCACCATCTCTGGGGCCAACGTCCTGACTTTC.

V gene TRBV5-4 combines with J gene TRBJ1-1, with TRBD1 matching 8 bases. The germline V gene encodes CDR1 SGHNT and CDR2 YYREEE (reference sequence). V shed 4 bases, J shed 4 bases, and the junction held 6 bases outside the gene matches. The CDR3 runs to 14 residues. The CDR3 DNA reads as TGTGCCAGCAGCCGGAAGACAGGGGCCACTGAAGCTTTCTTT. Protein: CASSRKTGATEAFF.

This clone was seen just once. This chain links TRBV10-1 with TRBJ1-1; D gene ambiguous. V shed 4 bases and J shed 1 base, with 7 bases lying between them. Germline V gives CDR1 WNHNN, CDR2 SYGVQD (reference sequence). There are 13 residues in the CDR3. This CDR3 reads CASSVRENTEAFF. Written as DNA, the CDR3 is TGCGCCAGCAGTGTGAGGGAGAACACTGAAGCTTTCTTT.

J is TRBJ2-1 and V is TRBV5-6, with D maybe TRBD1 (5 bases). The V gene lost 1 base and the J gene lost 4 bases, with 12 bases spanning the gap. The CDR3 has 15 residues. Germline V CDR1 and CDR2: SGHDT, YYEEEE. The CDR3 region is CASSLTATAYNEQFF. In nucleotides, the CDR3 is TGTGCCAGCAGCTTGACTGCGACAGCTTACAATGAGCAGTTCTTC.

The chain recombines TRBV5-1 with TRBJ2-7; D unresolved. The V gene's germline CDR1 is SGHRS and CDR2 YFSETQ. This CDR3 contains 12 residues. The V end lost 0 bases, the J end lost 3 bases, and 4 bases lay between the germline ends. CDR3 residues: CASSLVSYEQYF. The CDR3 nucleotides read TGCGCCAGCAGCTTGGTCAGCTACGAGCAGTACTTC. The whole variable domain, remainder taken from reference TRBV5-1 and TRBJ2-7, is KAGVTQTPRYLIKTRGQQVTLSCSPISGHRSVSWYQQTPGQGLQFLFEYFSETQRNKGNFPGRFSGRQFSNSRSEMNVSTLELGDSALYLCASSLVSYEQYFGPGTRLTVT.

The rearrangement links TRBV28 to TRBJ1-5, with 8 nucleotides matching TRBD1. The CDR3 covers 15 residues. J gave up 9 bases and V 5 bases, and 12 bases lay outside the gene matches. Germline V CDR1 and CDR2: MDHEN, SYDVKM. The CDR3 DNA is TGTGCCAGCAGTGGGACAGGCCACCCGGGGAGGCCCCAGCATTTT. This sequence encodes CASSGTGHPGRPQHF.

This chain uses TRBV5-1 with TRBJ1-2, with a tentative D call TRBD1 (6 bases). V lost 4 bases, J lost 3 bases, and 13 bases lay in between. This CDR3 comprises 14 residues. CDR1 is SGHRS and CDR2 is YFSETQ in the germline V gene. The CDR3 loop reads CASSPEQGYYGYTF. The CDR3 DNA is TGCGCCAGCAGCCCTGAACAGGGATACTATGGCTACACCTTC.

This clone showed up just once. The gene calls are TRBV5-1 and TRBJ2-7, with a tentative D call TRBD2 (6 bases). The germline V gene encodes CDR1 SGHRS and CDR2 YFSETQ. This CDR3 is 14 amino acids long. V lost 6 bases and J lost 0, with 13 bases in between. CDR3 DNA sequence: TGCGCCAGCAAACGACTAGGAGTCTCCTACGAGCAGTACTTC. Translated, it gives CASKRLGVSYEQYF.

The chain carries TRBV30 and TRBJ1-5; D is ambiguous. Germline-derived CDR1 and CDR2 are GTSNPN and SVGIG (reference sequence). CDR3 length: 14 residues. V was trimmed by 0 bases and J by 7 bases, leaving 13 bases between them. CDR3 nucleotides: TGTGCCTGGAGTGTAATGGGTGGGGAGCAGCCCCAGCATTTT. As protein: CAWSVMGGEQPQHF.

This clone turned up a few times. The chain is built from TRBV30 and TRBJ2-3; D possibly corresponds to TRBD1 (5 bases). The ends were cut back, 5 bases at V and 0 bases at J, with 9 bases in the middle. The CDR3 runs 13 residues. Germline loops: CDR1 GTSNPN, CDR2 SVGIG (reference sequence). The CDR3 DNA reads as TGTGCCTGGGGCAGGGCTAGCACAGATACGCAGTATTTT. Its protein is CAWGRASTDTQYF.

This chain links TRBV30 with TRBJ1-2; 7 bases agree with TRBD1. The V segment lost 3 bases and the J segment 4 bases; nucleotides outside the gene matches: 2. The CDR3 covers 12 residues. From germline, CDR1 is GTSNPN and CDR2 SVGIG (reference sequence). In DNA form, the CDR3 reads TGTGCCTGGAGCGGGACAGTCTATGGCTACACCTTC. This translates into CAWSGTVYGYTF.

The count of this clone is one. The chain links TRBV2 to TRBJ2-2; D unclear. The V gene lost 4 bases and the J gene lost 7 bases, with 4 bases spanning the gap. Germline loops: CDR1 SNHLY, CDR2 FYNNEI. This CDR3 comprises 11 residues. The CDR3 loop reads CASSVIGELFF. CDR3 in DNA: TGTGCCAGCAGTGTTATCGGGGAGCTGTTTTTT.

The CDR3 region is CASSPGTTDYEQYF. CDR3 DNA: TGCGCCAGCAGCCCTGGGACTACCGACTACGAGCAGTACTTC. This chain joins TRBV5-1 and TRBJ2-7; 7 bases line up with TRBD2. Germline V gene sequence: CDR1 SGHRS, CDR2 YFSETQ. The CDR3 spans 14 residues. V lost 4 bases, J lost 3 bases, and 7 bases stayed unmatched.

The chain carries TRBV15 and TRBJ2-5; 7 bases line up with TRBD2. This CDR3 contains 14 residues. Trimming took 3 bases from V and 2 from J; bases not matched to a gene: 3. Germline V lookup: CDR1 LNHNV, CDR2 YYDKDF (reference sequence). CDR3 loop: CATSRGGTQETQYF. CDR3 in DNA: TGTGCCACCAGCAGGGGGGGGACGCAAGAGACCCAGTACTTC.

This clone was seen only a few times. The junction departs from the called germline gene at one end, perhaps through a read error. The V call is TRBV4-1, the J call TRBJ2-7; D perhaps matches TRBD2 (5 bases). The CDR3 contains 16 residues. Germline V gene lookup returns CDR1 MGHRA and CDR2 YSYEKL. CDR3 DNA sequence: TGCGCCAGCAGCCAAGAGGCAGCGGTGGGCTCCTACGGGCAGTACTTC. Translated: CASSQEAAVGSYGQYF.

This clone was detected only a few times. The V and J genes are TRBV4-1 and TRBJ1-5; 7 nucleotides align to TRBD1. J lost 3 bases, V lost 1 base, and 3 bases had no gene match. Germline CDR1 reads MGHRA; CDR2 reads YSYEKL. The length of the CDR3 is 15 residues. Here the CDR3 DNA reads TGCGCCAGCAGCCAAGGGCAGGGGGACAATCAGCCCCAGCATTTT. This sequence encodes CASSQGQGDNQPQHF.

This clone showed up just once. The chain uses TRBV13 and TRBJ2-3, with 9 bases that match TRBD1. This CDR3 has 17 residues. Germline V gene sequence: CDR1 PRHDT, CDR2 FYEKMQ (reference sequence). After removal of 7 bases from V and 1 base from J, the junction contained 12 bases not matched to a gene. The DNA of the CDR3 is TGTGCCAGCACCATGCGGGACAGGGAATCGGGCACAGATACGCAGTATTTT. It encodes CASTMRDRESGTDTQYF.

The chain uses TRBV6-5 and TRBJ2-2, with D possibly being TRBD1 (5 bases). This CDR3 is 13 amino acids long. Per the germline V gene, CDR1 is MNHEY and CDR2 is SVGAGI. V lost 7 bases to trimming and J lost 0 bases, with 6 bases between them. Here the CDR3 reads CASKDTNTGELFF. The CDR3 DNA reads as TGTGCCAGCAAGGACACGAACACCGGGGAGCTGTTTTTT.

This chain uses TRBV4-1 with TRBJ2-1, with TRBD2 identical over 11 bases. This CDR3 has 18 residues. Germline CDR1 is MGHRA and CDR2 is YSYEKL. The ends lost 6 bases at V and 0 bases at J; junction bases unmatched: 10. The CDR3 here is CASRLRLAGRPSYNEQFF. The DNA for the CDR3 is TGCGCCAGCAGACTGAGACTAGCGGGAAGACCCTCCTACAATGAGCAGTTCTTC.

This chain uses TRBV25-1 with TRBJ2-1, with unresolved D. CDR1 and CDR2 (germline): MGHDK, SYGVNS. Trimming stripped 3 bases from V and 4 bases from J, with 10 bases between. There are 14 residues in the CDR3. The DNA for the CDR3 is TGTGCCAGCAGTGAGGCTCTAGAGTACAATGAGCAGTTCTTC. Amino acids: CASSEALEYNEQFF.

This chain uses TRBV6-1 with TRBJ1-4; D is undetermined. V gave up 7 bases and J gave up 0 bases, with 9 bases separating them. This CDR3 is 14 amino acids long. Germline V lookup: CDR1 MNHNS, CDR2 SASEGT. The CDR3 DNA reads TGTGCCAGCACTCGACACACAACTAATGAAAAACTGTTTTTT. Amino acids: CASTRHTTNEKLFF.

The chain couples TRBV12-5 to TRBJ1-1, with TRBD1 identical over 8 bases. The ends lost 3 bases at V and 10 bases at J; junction bases unmatched: 10. From germline, CDR1 is LGHNT and CDR2 FRNRAP. CDR3 length: 14 amino acids. DNA for the CDR3: TGTGCTAGTGGTTTCGGGACAGGCTCTTCTTCAGCTTTCTTT. It is translated as CASGFGTGSSSAFF.

The chain carries TRBV9 and TRBJ1-1; TRBD1 matches 11 bases. The CDR3 spans 18 residues. Germline assignment: CDR1 SGDLS and CDR2 YYNGEE. With 0 bases clipped from V and 0 bases from J, the junction kept 7 bases outside the gene matches. CDR3 protein: CASSVEPGQGVMNTEAFF. CDR3 bases: TGTGCCAGCAGCGTAGAACCGGGACAGGGGGTAATGAACACTGAAGCTTTCTTT.

The gene calls are TRBV30 and TRBJ2-5; 7 bases align to TRBD2. This CDR3 is 14 amino acids long. Germline V gene sequence: CDR1 GTSNPN, CDR2 SVGIG (reference sequence). With 5 bases clipped from V and 4 bases from J, the junction kept 10 bases outside the gene matches. The CDR3 reads CAWSKVGGGETQYF. In DNA, the CDR3 is TGTGCCTGGTCGAAGGTGGGGGGGGGAGAGACCCAGTACTTC.

The chain has TRBV7-3 and TRBJ2-7; possible D gene TRBD2, 6 bases. The germline V gene encodes CDR1 SGHTA and CDR2 FQGTGA. The CDR3 contains 16 residues. V was trimmed by 5 bases and J by 1 base, leaving 18 bases between them. The CDR3 reads CASSPGGSESSYEQYF. In nucleotides, the CDR3 is TGTGCCAGCAGCCCCGGGGGTAGCGAGAGTTCCTACGAGCAGTACTTC.

This clone is a singleton in its sample. This chain uses TRBV5-1 with TRBJ2-1; 8 positions agree with TRBD2. V shed 2 bases, J shed 6 bases, and the junction held 7 bases outside the gene matches. This CDR3 has 15 residues. Germline CDR1 reads SGHRS; CDR2 reads YFSETQ. DNA for the CDR3: TGCGCCAGCAGCTTTACGGCGGGAGGTGGCAATGAGCAGTTCTTC. As protein: CASSFTAGGGNEQFF.